Sequencing of this TCR beta chain was carried out in a study of blood T cell repertoires in COVID-19. Only in-frame clones appear in the TCRdb table, and some are missing; sequencing was by immunoSEQ multiplex PCR. The sample comprises around 250,000 clones, 80% to 85% of which are singletons, and roughly 3.2% rests with the top ten. In its sample, this clone was seen a few times. Living in roughly 23 US areas, the participants were between roughly 18 and 89 years of age. V lost 2 bases and J 3 bases, leaving 11 bases between the germline ends. The CDR3 spans 14 residues. The V gene's germline CDR1 is MDHEN and CDR2 SYDVKM.

The chain joins TRBV28 to TRBJ2-7; D is unresolved. This receptor was identified in a man over 45 who had recovered from COVID-19. Material for sequencing was PBMCs or T cells enriched from blood (not recorded which). Here the CDR3 DNA reads TGTGCCAGCAGTTTACTAGGCCTAGACTACGAGCAGTACTTC. This encodes CASSLLGLDYEQYF.